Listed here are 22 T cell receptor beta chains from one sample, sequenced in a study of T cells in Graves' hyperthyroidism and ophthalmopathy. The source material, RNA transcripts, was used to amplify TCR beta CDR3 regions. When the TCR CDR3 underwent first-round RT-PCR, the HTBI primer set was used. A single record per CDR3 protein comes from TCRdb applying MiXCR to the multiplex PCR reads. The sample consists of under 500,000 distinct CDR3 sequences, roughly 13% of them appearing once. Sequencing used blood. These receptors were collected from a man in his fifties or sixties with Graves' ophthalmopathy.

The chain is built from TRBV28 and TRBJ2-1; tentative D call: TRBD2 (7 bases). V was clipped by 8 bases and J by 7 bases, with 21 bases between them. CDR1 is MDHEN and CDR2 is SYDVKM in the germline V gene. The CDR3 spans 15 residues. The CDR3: CASSGGGGALNEQFF. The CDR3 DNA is TGTGCCAGCTCCGGGGGCGGGGGCGCTTTGAATGAGCAGTTCTTC.

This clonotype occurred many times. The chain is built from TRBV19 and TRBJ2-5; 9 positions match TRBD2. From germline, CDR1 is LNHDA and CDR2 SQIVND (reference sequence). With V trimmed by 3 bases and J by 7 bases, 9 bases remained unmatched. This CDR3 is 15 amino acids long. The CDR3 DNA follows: TGTGCCAGTAGTATCGCGGGAGGGTCCCGAGGGACCCAGTACTTC. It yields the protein CASSIAGGSRGTQYF. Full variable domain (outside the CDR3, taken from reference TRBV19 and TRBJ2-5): DGGITQSPKYLFRKEGQNVTLSCEQNLNHDAMYWYRQDPGQGLRLIYYSQIVNDFQKGDIAEGYSVSREKKESFPLTVTSAQKNPTAFYLCASSIAGGSRGTQYFGPGTRLLVL.

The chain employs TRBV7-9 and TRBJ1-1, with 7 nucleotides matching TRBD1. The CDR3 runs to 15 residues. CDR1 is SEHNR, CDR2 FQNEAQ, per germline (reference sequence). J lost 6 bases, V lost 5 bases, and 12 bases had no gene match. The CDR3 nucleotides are TGTGCCAGCAGCCTGAGGTGGGACAGCAAGCCTGAAGCTTTCTTT. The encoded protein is CASSLRWDSKPEAFF.

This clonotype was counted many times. CDR3 loop: CASSLDGGAYEQYF. In nucleotides, the CDR3 is TGTGCCAGCAGCTTAGATGGAGGGGCCTACGAGCAGTACTTC. This chain joins TRBV7-9 and TRBJ2-7, with D possibly matching TRBD2 (6 bases). The germline CDR1 and CDR2 sequences are SEHNR and FQNEAQ (reference sequence). The length of the CDR3 is 14 residues. Trimming cost V 1 base and J 2 bases, with 9 bases left between them. Filled out from reference TRBV7-9 and TRBJ2-7, the complete variable domain reads DTGVSQNPRHKITKRGQNVTFRCDPISEHNRLYWYRQTLGQGPEFLTYFQNEAQLEKSRLLSDRFSAERPKGSFSTLEIQRTEQGDSAMYLCASSLDGGAYEQYFGPGTRLTVT.

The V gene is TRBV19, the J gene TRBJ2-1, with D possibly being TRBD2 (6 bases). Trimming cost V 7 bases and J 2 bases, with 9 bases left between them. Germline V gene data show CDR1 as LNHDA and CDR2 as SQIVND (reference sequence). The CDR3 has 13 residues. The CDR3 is CASTPGAYNEQFF. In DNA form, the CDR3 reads TGTGCCAGTACCCCGGGGGCCTACAATGAGCAGTTCTTC.

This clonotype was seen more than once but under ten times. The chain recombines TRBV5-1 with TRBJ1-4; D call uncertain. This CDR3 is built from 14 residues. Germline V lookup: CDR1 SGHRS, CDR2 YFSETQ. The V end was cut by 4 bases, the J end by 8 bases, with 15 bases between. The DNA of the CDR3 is TGCGCCAGCAGCCAGAGCGGGCAGGCGGAAAAACTGTTTTTT. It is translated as CASSQSGQAEKLFF.

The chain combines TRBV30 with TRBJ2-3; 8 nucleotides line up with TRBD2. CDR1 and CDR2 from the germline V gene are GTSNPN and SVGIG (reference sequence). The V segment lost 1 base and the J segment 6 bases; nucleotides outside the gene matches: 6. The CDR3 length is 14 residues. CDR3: CAWSAGRASDTQYF. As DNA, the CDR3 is TGTGCCTGGAGTGCCGGGAGGGCCAGCGATACGCAGTATTTT.

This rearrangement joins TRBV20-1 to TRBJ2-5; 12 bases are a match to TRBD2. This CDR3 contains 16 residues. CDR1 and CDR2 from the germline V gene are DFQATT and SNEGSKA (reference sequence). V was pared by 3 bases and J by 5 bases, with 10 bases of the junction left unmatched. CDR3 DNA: TGCAGTGCTAGTGGGTCTAGCGGGAGGGTTCGGGAGACCCAGTACTTC. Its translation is CSASGSSGRVRETQYF.

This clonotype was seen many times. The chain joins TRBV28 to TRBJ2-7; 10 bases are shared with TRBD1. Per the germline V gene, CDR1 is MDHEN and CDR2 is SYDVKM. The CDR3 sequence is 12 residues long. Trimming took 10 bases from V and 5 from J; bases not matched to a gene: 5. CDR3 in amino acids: CANGQGGHEQYF. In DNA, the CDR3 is TGTGCCAATGGACAGGGGGGACACGAGCAGTACTTC.

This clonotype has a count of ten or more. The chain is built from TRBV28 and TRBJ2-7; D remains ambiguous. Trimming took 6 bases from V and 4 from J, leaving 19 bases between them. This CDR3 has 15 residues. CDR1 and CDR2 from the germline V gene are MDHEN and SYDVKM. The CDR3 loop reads CASRNPTPPGYEQYF. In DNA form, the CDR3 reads TGTGCCAGCAGGAACCCCACCCCCCCGGGTTACGAGCAGTACTTC.

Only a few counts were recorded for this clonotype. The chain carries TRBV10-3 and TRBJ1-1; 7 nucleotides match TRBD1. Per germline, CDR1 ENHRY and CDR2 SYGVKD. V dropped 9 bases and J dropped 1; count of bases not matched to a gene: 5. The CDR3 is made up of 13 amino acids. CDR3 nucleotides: TGTGCCATAGGCGGGACAGCGAACACTGAAGCTTTCTTT. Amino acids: CAIGGTANTEAFF.

CDR3 residues: CSAYRGREQYF. In nucleotides, the CDR3 is TGCAGTGCTTACAGGGGGCGCGAGCAGTACTTC. V gene TRBV20-1 combines with J gene TRBJ2-7, with TRBD1 matching over 9 bases. The germline gives CDR1 DFQATT, CDR2 SNEGSKA (reference sequence). This CDR3 has 11 amino acids. V gave up 5 bases and J gave up 6 bases; unmatched junction bases: 2.

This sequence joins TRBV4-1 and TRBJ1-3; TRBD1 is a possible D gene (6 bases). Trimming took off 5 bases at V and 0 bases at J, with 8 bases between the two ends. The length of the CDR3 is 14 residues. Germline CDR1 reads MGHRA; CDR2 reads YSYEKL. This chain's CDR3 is CASSRQDSGNTIYF. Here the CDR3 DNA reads TGCGCCAGCAGCAGACAGGACTCTGGAAACACCATATATTTT.

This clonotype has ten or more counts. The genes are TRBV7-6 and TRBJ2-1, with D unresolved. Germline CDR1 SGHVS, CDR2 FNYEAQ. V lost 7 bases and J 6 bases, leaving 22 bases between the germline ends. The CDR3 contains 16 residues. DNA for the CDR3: TGTGCCAGCACTTTTCGCAGCCCACCCCCTGGCAATGAGCAGTTCTTC. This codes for CASTFRSPPPGNEQFF.

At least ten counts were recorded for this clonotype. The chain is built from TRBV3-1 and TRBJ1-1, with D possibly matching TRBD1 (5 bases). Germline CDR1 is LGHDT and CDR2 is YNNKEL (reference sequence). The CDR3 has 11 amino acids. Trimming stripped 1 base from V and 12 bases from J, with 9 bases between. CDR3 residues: CASSQGGGSFF. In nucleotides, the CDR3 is TGTGCCAGCAGCCAAGGGGGGGGTTCTTTCTTT.

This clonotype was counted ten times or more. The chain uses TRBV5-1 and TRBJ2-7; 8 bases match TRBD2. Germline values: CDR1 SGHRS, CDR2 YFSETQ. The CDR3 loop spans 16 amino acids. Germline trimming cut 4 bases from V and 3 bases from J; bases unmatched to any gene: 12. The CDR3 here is CASSPDPAGVSYEQYF. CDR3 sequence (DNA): TGCGCCAGCAGCCCAGACCCAGCGGGAGTTAGCTACGAGCAGTACTTC.

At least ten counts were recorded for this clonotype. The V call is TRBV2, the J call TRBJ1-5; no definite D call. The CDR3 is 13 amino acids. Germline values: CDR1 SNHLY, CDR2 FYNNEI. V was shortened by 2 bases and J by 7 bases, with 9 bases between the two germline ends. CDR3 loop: CASSEWRGQPQHF. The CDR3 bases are TGTGCCAGCAGTGAATGGCGGGGACAGCCCCAGCATTTT.

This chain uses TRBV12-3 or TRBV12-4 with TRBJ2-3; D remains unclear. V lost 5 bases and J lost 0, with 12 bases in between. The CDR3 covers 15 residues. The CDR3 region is CASSAIPTSTDTQYF. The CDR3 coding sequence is TGTGCCAGCAGTGCGATACCCACTAGCACAGATACGCAGTATTTT.

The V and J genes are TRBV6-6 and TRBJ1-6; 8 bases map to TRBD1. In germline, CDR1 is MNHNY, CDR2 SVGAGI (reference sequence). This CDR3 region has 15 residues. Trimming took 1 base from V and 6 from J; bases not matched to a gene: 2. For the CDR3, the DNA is TGTGCCAGCAGTTACTGGACAGGGAGTAATTCACCCCTCCACTTT. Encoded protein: CASSYWTGSNSPLHF.

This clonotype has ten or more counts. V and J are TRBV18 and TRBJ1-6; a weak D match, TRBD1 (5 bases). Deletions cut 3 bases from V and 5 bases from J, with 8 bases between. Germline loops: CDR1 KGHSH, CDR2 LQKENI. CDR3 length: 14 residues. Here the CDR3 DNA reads TGTGCCAGCTCACCGCGAGGGGATAATTCACCCCTCCACTTT. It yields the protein CASSPRGDNSPLHF. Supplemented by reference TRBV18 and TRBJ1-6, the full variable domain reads NAGVMQNPRHLVRRRGQEARLRCSPMKGHSHVYWYRQLPEEGLKFMVYLQKENIIDESGMPKERFSAEFPKEGPSILRIQQVVRGDSAAYFCASSPRGDNSPLHFGNGTRLTVT.

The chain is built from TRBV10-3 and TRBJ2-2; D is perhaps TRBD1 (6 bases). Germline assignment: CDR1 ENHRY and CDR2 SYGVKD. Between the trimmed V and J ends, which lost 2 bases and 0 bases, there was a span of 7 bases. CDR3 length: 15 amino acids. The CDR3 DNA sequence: TGTGCCATCAGTGAGGACAGGCCGAACACCGGGGAGCTGTTTTTT. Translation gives CAISEDRPNTGELFF.

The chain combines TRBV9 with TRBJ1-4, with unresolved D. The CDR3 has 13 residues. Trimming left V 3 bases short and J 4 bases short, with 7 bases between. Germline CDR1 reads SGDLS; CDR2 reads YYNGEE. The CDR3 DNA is TGTGCCAGCAGCGGGGGAATTAATGAAAAACTGTTTTTT. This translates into CASSGGINEKLFF.